The rows below give T cell receptor beta chains drawn from one sample of a study of cytomegalovirus exposure and HLA in healthy donors. Libraries were prepared by immunoSEQ multiplex PCR; TCRdb keeps only in-frame clonotypes and omits some of them. The sample records about 140,000 clones, around 77% being singletons. Sequencing was performed on PBMCs. The receptor source for this set is a woman aged 50 to 65 in good health and CMV-seronegative. Both conserved end residues are part of each CDR3. The order of the fields is V gene, J gene, clone size, CDR3 length, D gene, CDR3 protein, CDR3 DNA. D genes are given only for firm matches. Clone size is stated in some rows and not others, as once, few, many or a class when expanded.

V gene: TRBV19
J gene: TRBJ2-2
clone size: .
CDR3 length: 16
D gene: TRBD1
CDR3 protein: CASSTGQGAGTGELFF
CDR3 DNA: TGTGCCAGTAGTACCGGACAGGGGGCAGGTACCGGGGAGCTGTTTTTT

V gene: TRBV7-9
J gene: TRBJ2-4
clone size: once
CDR3 length: 18
D gene: .
CDR3 protein: CASSTWGGPVEAKNIQYF
CDR3 DNA: TGTGCCAGCAGCACCTGGGGGGGCCCAGTCGAAGCCAAAAACATTCAGTACTTC

V gene: TRBV4-2
J gene: TRBJ2-7
clone size: few
CDR3 length: 16
D gene: TRBD2
CDR3 protein: CASSPLLAGGTYEQYF
CDR3 DNA: TGTGCCAGCAGCCCCCTACTAGCGGGGGGTACCTACGAGCAGTACTTC

V gene: TRBV25-1
J gene: TRBJ1-2
clone size: .
CDR3 length: 15
D gene: .
CDR3 protein: CASSELRGGNYGYTF
CDR3 DNA: TGTGCCAGCAGTGAACTTCGGGGAGGGAACTATGGCTACACCTTC

V gene: TRBV4-1
J gene: TRBJ1-3
clone size: .
CDR3 length: 14
D gene: .
CDR3 protein: CASSQEVRGDTIYF
CDR3 DNA: TGCGCCAGCAGCCAAGAGGTCCGGGGGGATACCATATATTTT

V gene: TRBV5-1
J gene: TRBJ2-3
clone size: once
CDR3 length: 16
D gene: .
CDR3 protein: CASSTDGGQETDTQYF
CDR3 DNA: TGCGCCAGCAGCACCGACGGGGGGCAGGAAACAGATACGCAGTATTTT

V gene: TRBV2
J gene: TRBJ2-1
clone size: few
CDR3 length: 13
D gene: TRBD1
CDR3 protein: CASSRDRGNEQFF
CDR3 DNA: TGTGCCAGCAGCCGGGACAGGGGTAATGAGCAGTTCTTC

V gene: TRBV7-9
J gene: TRBJ2-1
clone size: .
CDR3 length: 14
D gene: .
CDR3 protein: CASSPSGNYNEQFF
CDR3 DNA: TGTGCCAGCAGCCCCTCCGGGAACTACAATGAGCAGTTCTTC

V gene: TRBV7-9
J gene: TRBJ1-6
clone size: .
CDR3 length: 16
D gene: TRBD1
CDR3 protein: CASRPGTGSRNSPLHF
CDR3 DNA: TGTGCCAGCAGACCGGGGACAGGGAGTCGGAATTCACCCCTCCACTTT

V gene: TRBV4-1
J gene: TRBJ1-2
clone size: .
CDR3 length: 14
D gene: .
CDR3 protein: CASSQTLQGSGYAF
CDR3 DNA: TGCGCCAGCAGCCAAACCCTACAGGGTTCGGGCTACGCCTTC

V gene: TRBV11-2
J gene: TRBJ1-2
clone size: .
CDR3 length: 13
D gene: .
CDR3 protein: CASSLPANYGYTF
CDR3 DNA: TGTGCCAGCAGCTTACCAGCTAACTATGGCTACACCTTC

V gene: TRBV27
J gene: TRBJ2-2
clone size: .
CDR3 length: 13
D gene: .
CDR3 protein: CARGSGNTGELFF
CDR3 DNA: TGTGCCAGGGGGAGCGGAAACACCGGGGAGCTGTTTTTT

V gene: TRBV7-8
J gene: TRBJ2-7
clone size: few
CDR3 length: 13
D gene: .
CDR3 protein: CASSSSSRGGQYF
CDR3 DNA: TGTGCCAGCAGCTCATCGAGTAGGGGGGGGCAGTACTTC

V gene: TRBV7-9
J gene: TRBJ2-5
clone size: .
CDR3 length: 14
D gene: .
CDR3 protein: CASSLDLGSETQYF
CDR3 DNA: TGTGCCAGCAGCTTAGATCTAGGGAGCGAGACCCAGTACTTC

V gene: TRBV5-4
J gene: TRBJ1-1
clone size: .
CDR3 length: 14
D gene: TRBD1
CDR3 protein: CASQDRGGDTEAFF
CDR3 DNA: TGTGCCTCCCAGGACAGGGGGGGGGACACTGAAGCTTTCTTT

V gene: TRBV19
J gene: TRBJ1-5
clone size: .
CDR3 length: 14
D gene: TRBD1
CDR3 protein: CASSVTGGNQPQHF
CDR3 DNA: TGTGCCAGTTCCGTGACAGGGGGCAATCAGCCCCAGCATTTT

V gene: TRBV6-1
J gene: TRBJ2-3
clone size: .
CDR3 length: 12
D gene: .
CDR3 protein: CATLTRGGTQYF
CDR3 DNA: TGTGCCACCCTAACGAGGGGGGGAACGCAGTATTTT

V gene: TRBV7-9
J gene: TRBJ2-7
clone size: .
CDR3 length: 14
D gene: TRBD1
CDR3 protein: CASSPLDRVHEQYF
CDR3 DNA: TGTGCCAGCAGCCCACTGGACAGGGTCCACGAGCAGTACTTC

V gene: TRBV29-1
J gene: TRBJ1-1
clone size: .
CDR3 length: 12
D gene: .
CDR3 protein: CSVYRVNTEAFF
CDR3 DNA: TGCAGCGTGTACAGGGTTAACACTGAAGCTTTCTTT

V gene: TRBV7-8
J gene: TRBJ1-3
clone size: .
CDR3 length: 15
D gene: .
CDR3 protein: CASSAGRSSGNTIYF
CDR3 DNA: TGTGCCAGCAGCGCGGGACGGAGCTCTGGAAACACCATATATTTT

V gene: TRBV4-1
J gene: TRBJ2-7
clone size: .
CDR3 length: 14
D gene: .
CDR3 protein: CASSQDAAFYEQYF
CDR3 DNA: TGCGCCAGCAGCCAAGATGCGGCTTTCTACGAGCAGTACTTC

V gene: TRBV7-8
J gene: TRBJ2-7
clone size: .
CDR3 length: 14
D gene: .
CDR3 protein: CASSLAVLAREVYF
CDR3 DNA: TGTGCCAGCAGCTTAGCGGTTCTGGCCAGGGAGGTGTACTTC

V gene: TRBV11-3
J gene: TRBJ2-3
clone size: few
CDR3 length: 12
D gene: .
CDR3 protein: CASSLIGDTQYF
CDR3 DNA: TGTGCCAGCAGCTTAATCGGGGATACGCAGTATTTT

V gene: TRBV6-4
J gene: TRBJ2-3
clone size: .
CDR3 length: 16
D gene: .
CDR3 protein: CASSASGGFGTDTQYF
CDR3 DNA: TGTGCCAGCAGTGCATCAGGGGGGTTCGGCACAGATACGCAGTATTTT

V gene: TRBV7-2
J gene: TRBJ2-5
clone size: few
CDR3 length: 15
D gene: TRBD2
CDR3 protein: CASSPGPGGQETQYF
CDR3 DNA: TGTGCCAGCAGCCCCGGTCCCGGGGGGCAAGAGACCCAGTACTTC

V gene: TRBV9
J gene: TRBJ1-1
clone size: .
CDR3 length: 13
D gene: .
CDR3 protein: CASSGQANTEAFF
CDR3 DNA: TGTGCCAGCAGCGGACAGGCGAACACTGAAGCTTTCTTT

V gene: TRBV19
J gene: TRBJ2-3
clone size: .
CDR3 length: 15
D gene: .
CDR3 protein: CASSLLLGGTDTQYF
CDR3 DNA: TGTGCCAGTAGTCTCCTCCTGGGGGGTACAGATACGCAGTATTTT

V gene: TRBV19
J gene: TRBJ2-3
clone size: .
CDR3 length: 14
D gene: TRBD1
CDR3 protein: CASSRTGREDTQYF
CDR3 DNA: TGTGCCAGTAGTAGGACAGGGCGCGAGGATACGCAGTATTTT

V gene: TRBV7-2
J gene: TRBJ1-1
clone size: few
CDR3 length: 14
D gene: .
CDR3 protein: CASSPGSLDTEAFF
CDR3 DNA: TGTGCCAGCAGCCCGGGGAGTCTGGACACTGAAGCTTTCTTT

V gene: TRBV14
J gene: TRBJ2-5
clone size: .
CDR3 length: 15
D gene: .
CDR3 protein: CASSPYGNRKETQYF
CDR3 DNA: TGTGCCAGCAGCCCCTACGGGAATCGGAAAGAGACCCAGTACTTC

V gene: TRBV18
J gene: TRBJ2-1
clone size: .
CDR3 length: 15
D gene: TRBD1
CDR3 protein: CASSSTTGGVGEQFF
CDR3 DNA: TGTGCCAGCTCATCGACGACAGGGGGGGTGGGTGAGCAGTTCTTC

V gene: TRBV9
J gene: TRBJ2-1
clone size: .
CDR3 length: 14
D gene: .
CDR3 protein: CASARAGINNEQFF
CDR3 DNA: TGTGCCAGCGCGCGGGCGGGGATAAACAATGAGCAGTTCTTC

V gene: TRBV30
J gene: TRBJ2-2
clone size: .
CDR3 length: 13
D gene: .
CDR3 protein: CAWRGELAGELFF
CDR3 DNA: TGTGCCTGGAGGGGAGAGTTGGCCGGGGAGCTGTTTTTT

V gene: TRBV7-2
J gene: TRBJ2-1
clone size: .
CDR3 length: 12
D gene: TRBD2
CDR3 protein: CASSLGGIGQFF
CDR3 DNA: TGTGCCAGCAGCCTCGGGGGGATAGGGCAGTTCTTC

V gene: TRBV2
J gene: TRBJ2-3
clone size: .
CDR3 length: 15
D gene: TRBD1
CDR3 protein: CASRAPRGRTDTQYF
CDR3 DNA: TGTGCCAGCAGGGCCCCAAGGGGGCGCACAGATACGCAGTATTTT

V gene: TRBV5-8
J gene: TRBJ1-5
clone size: .
CDR3 length: 14
D gene: .
CDR3 protein: CASSLGADHQPQHF
CDR3 DNA: TGTGCCAGCAGCTTAGGGGCAGACCATCAGCCCCAGCATTTT

V gene: TRBV10-3
J gene: TRBJ1-2
clone size: .
CDR3 length: 16
D gene: TRBD1
CDR3 protein: CAISEPGTGRMRGYTF
CDR3 DNA: TGTGCCATCAGTGAGCCGGGGACAGGGAGGATGAGGGGCTACACCTTC

V gene: TRBV9
J gene: TRBJ2-2
clone size: .
CDR3 length: 15
D gene: TRBD2
CDR3 protein: CASSVTSGGAGELFF
CDR3 DNA: TGTGCCAGCAGCGTAACCAGCGGGGGGGCCGGGGAGCTGTTTTTT

V gene: TRBV6-5
J gene: TRBJ1-6
clone size: .
CDR3 length: 13
D gene: .
CDR3 protein: CASSYGRGSPLHF
CDR3 DNA: TGTGCCAGCAGTTACGGAAGGGGATCACCCCTCCACTTT

V gene: TRBV12-2
J gene: TRBJ2-7
clone size: once
CDR3 length: 14
D gene: .
CDR3 protein: CASRLRQDSYEQYF
CDR3 DNA: TGTGCAAGTCGCTTACGACAGGATTCCTACGAGCAGTACTTC

V gene: TRBV19
J gene: TRBJ2-1
clone size: .
CDR3 length: 13
D gene: .
CDR3 protein: CASSRQIMNEQFF
CDR3 DNA: TGTGCCAGTAGTCGACAGATCATGAATGAGCAGTTCTTC

V gene: TRBV2
J gene: TRBJ1-1
clone size: few
CDR3 length: 13
D gene: .
CDR3 protein: CASTSDSNTEAFF
CDR3 DNA: TGTGCCAGCACTTCCGACTCGAACACTGAAGCTTTCTTT

V gene: TRBV29-1
J gene: TRBJ2-1
clone size: few
CDR3 length: 16
D gene: .
CDR3 protein: CSVVAERRGSYNEQFF
CDR3 DNA: TGCAGCGTTGTGGCCGAAAGAAGAGGTTCCTACAATGAGCAGTTCTTC

V gene: TRBV9
J gene: TRBJ2-1
clone size: .
CDR3 length: 12
D gene: .
CDR3 protein: CASSVFHNEQFF
CDR3 DNA: TGTGCCAGCAGCGTCTTTCACAATGAGCAGTTCTTC

V gene: TRBV2
J gene: TRBJ2-1
clone size: .
CDR3 length: 12
D gene: .
CDR3 protein: CASSDSWPEQFF
CDR3 DNA: TGTGCCAGCAGTGACAGTTGGCCGGAGCAGTTCTTC

V gene: TRBV15
J gene: TRBJ1-5
clone size: .
CDR3 length: 13
D gene: .
CDR3 protein: CATSRDQGLTTGF
CDR3 DNA: TGTGCCACCAGCAGAGATCAGGGACTAACTACCGGATTT